A single sample is the source of the 12 T cell receptor beta chains below, sequenced in a study of identical twins. Each CDR3 protein gets one entry after TCRdb re-called the 5' RACE reads with MiXCR. The sample lists fewer than 900,000 distinct CDR3 sequences, 15% to 20% occurring once. These data are also associated with another study on T cells expressing NK-cell markers.

The sequenced sample consisted of PBMCs. Every receptor here comes from a woman aged 18-30 years in good health.

V is TRBV7-9 and J is TRBJ2-2; weak D call: TRBD2 (6 bases). V lost 6 bases and J lost 5, with 10 bases in between. This CDR3 comprises 13 residues. Germline lookup yields CDR1 SEHNR and CDR2 FQNEAQ (reference sequence). CDR3 coding DNA: TGTGCCAGCAGTGGGGACTGGACCGGGGAGCTGTTTTTT. This gives the protein CASSGDWTGELFF.

The V call is TRBV9, the J call TRBJ2-3; D is uncertain. This CDR3 is 10 amino acids long. Germline V gene lookup returns CDR1 SGDLS and CDR2 YYNGEE. V shed 6 bases and J shed 4 bases, with 3 bases lying between them. The CDR3 bases are TGTGCCAGCATCCCAGATACGCAGTATTTT. Its protein is CASIPDTQYF.

The chain carries TRBV7-3 and TRBJ2-3; D may correspond to TRBD1 or TRBD2 (6 bases each). Looked up from germline, CDR1 is SGHTA and CDR2 is FQGTGA. CDR3 length: 15 amino acids. V lost 0 bases, J lost 7 bases, and 14 bases lay in between. The CDR3 protein is CASSLTLGGGNTQYF. Written as DNA, the CDR3 is TGTGCCAGCAGCTTAACGCTGGGGGGCGGGAATACGCAGTATTTT.

This clonotype was observed a handful of times. The rearrangement joins TRBV15 to TRBJ2-7, with D maybe TRBD1 (6 bases). The V gene's germline CDR1 is LNHNV and CDR2 YYDKDF (reference sequence). This CDR3 contains 15 residues. Trimming took off 4 bases at V and 0 bases at J, with 13 bases between the two ends. The CDR3 DNA reads as TGTGCCACCAGCATCGGACGGACAGTCTCCTACGAGCAGTACTTC. Its protein is CATSIGRTVSYEQYF.

This clonotype was seen many times. This rearrangement joins TRBV12-3 or TRBV12-4 to TRBJ2-1; 8 nucleotides match TRBD2. V trimming: 3 bases; J trimming: 4 bases; junction bases outside the gene matches: 5. There are 15 residues in the CDR3. The CDR3 here is CASSLAGGRYNEQFF. The CDR3 DNA follows: TGTGCCAGCAGTTTGGCGGGGGGCCGTTACAATGAGCAGTTCTTC.

The rearrangement links TRBV20-1 to TRBJ2-1, with 8 bases aligning to TRBD2. V was pared by 3 bases and J by 7 bases, with 5 bases of the junction left unmatched. This CDR3 contains 13 residues. CDR1 is DFQATT, CDR2 SNEGSKA, per germline (reference sequence). The CDR3 here is CSARSGRENEQFF. CDR3 nucleotide sequence: TGCAGTGCTAGGAGCGGGAGAGAAAATGAGCAGTTCTTC.

The chain joins TRBV9 to TRBJ2-7; the D gene could be TRBD1 or TRBD2 (5 bases each). The germline V gene encodes CDR1 SGDLS and CDR2 YYNGEE. The CDR3 consists of 14 residues. Trimming removed 3 bases at V and 2 bases at J, with 12 bases between. CDR3 DNA: TGTGCCAGCAGCGCGAAGGGACGAACCTACGAGCAGTACTTC. It translates to CASSAKGRTYEQYF.

This clonotype showed up just a few times. The rearrangement uses TRBV7-2 and TRBJ2-7; D is perhaps TRBD1 (6 bases). This CDR3 comprises 15 residues. Germline V lookup: CDR1 SGHTA, CDR2 FQGNSA. V was shortened by 2 bases and J by 4 bases, with 15 bases between the two germline ends. The CDR3 sequence is CASSLKIDRLYEQYF. The DNA of the CDR3 is TGTGCCAGCAGCTTAAAAATCGACAGGTTGTACGAGCAGTACTTC.

The sample holds a few counts of this clonotype. V and J are TRBV10-3 and TRBJ2-7; D assignment may be TRBD1 or TRBD2 (5 bases each). Germline V gene lookup returns CDR1 ENHRY and CDR2 SYGVKD. This CDR3 has 13 amino acids. V dropped 5 bases and J dropped 5 bases, with 13 bases sitting between them. The DNA of the CDR3 is TGTGCCATCAGTAGAATCCAGGGAGACGAGCAGTACTTC. Translation gives CAISRIQGDEQYF.

This clonotype has just a few counts. The DNA of the CDR3 is TGTGCCAGCAGCTTGGCCGTTCAGAACACTGAAGCTTTCTTT. This gives the protein CASSLAVQNTEAFF. The V and J genes are TRBV5-5 and TRBJ1-1; D unresolved. This CDR3 comprises 14 residues. V lost 0 bases, J lost 1 base, and 7 bases lay in between. CDR1 SGHKS and CDR2 YYEKEE come from the germline V gene (reference sequence).

V usage is TRBV20-1 and J usage is TRBJ2-5, with 11 bases lining up with TRBD2. The CDR3 is 16 residues long. Germline assignment: CDR1 DFQATT and CDR2 SNEGSKA (reference sequence). The J segment lost 7 bases and the V segment lost 4 bases, leaving 14 bases of the junction unmatched. This CDR3 reads CSAKTPGLAELGTQYF. The CDR3 nucleotides are TGCAGTGCTAAAACTCCGGGACTAGCGGAACTGGGGACCCAGTACTTC.

This chain joins TRBV2 and TRBJ1-1; 7 nucleotides agree with TRBD1. In germline, CDR1 is SNHLY, CDR2 FYNNEI. V shed 5 bases and J 0 bases; nucleotides not matched to a gene: 9. This CDR3 spans 16 amino acids. This CDR3 is CASSLAFTGVNTEAFF. For the CDR3, the DNA is TGTGCCAGCAGTCTGGCATTTACAGGGGTGAACACTGAAGCTTTCTTT.